This T cell receptor beta chain was recorded in a study of low-dose radiotherapy and immunotherapy resistance in tumors. Study summary: Doses of 0.5 Gy per fraction every 2 weeks, totaling 6.5 Gy, went to Cohort 1. Cohort 2, a group dosed every two weeks at 1 Gy per fraction, received 13 Gy in total over 26 weeks. TRAV- and TRBV-specific primers, spanning alpha and beta chains, primed first-strand cDNA.

This clonotype was recorded at least ten times. Time point of the sample: after trial treatment. Noted treatment: LDRT plus nivolumab, ipilimumab, low-dose cyclophosphamide and aspirin (RACIN trial). A constant-region primer paired with the V-primer adapter amplified TCRs over about 19 PCR cycles. TCRdb analysed the reads with MiXCR anew, one entry per CDR3 protein. The sample holds roughly 52,000 distinct CDR3 sequences; 33% are singletons and the top ten take approximately 8.4%. The CDR3 is made up of 16 amino acids. In germline, CDR1 is MNHEY, CDR2 SMNVEV (reference sequence). V gave up 0 bases and J gave up 5 bases, with 15 bases separating them.

This chain joins TRBV27 and TRBJ2-3; a weak D match, TRBD2 (5 bases). The TCR was taken from a male donor with rectosigmoid adenocarcinoma. The sample in question was PBMCs, obtained after low-dose radiotherapy plus immunotherapy. The DNA for the CDR3 is TGTGCCAGCAGTTTATCTCTGGGTCCCCGGGGAGATACGCAGTATTTT. Its protein is CASSLSLGPRGDTQYF.